The clone carrying this T cell receptor beta chain was seen more than once but under ten times. What it binds is unknown. The data derive from a study of cytotoxic CD8 clonotypes in ibrutinib-treated CLL. Study-wide context: Partial responses numbered roughly 25 and complete responses 2; after a median about 72 months, roughly 15 stayed remitted and 12 progressed.

Overall study findings and caveats: Progressing patients had sampling times that differed from those of sustained-remission patients.

Data came from immunoSEQ multiplex PCR; TCRdb stores just in-frame clones and leaves some out. The sample holds more than 150,000 clones, over 60% seen once. V lost 3 bases to trimming and J lost 5 bases, with 16 bases between them. Germline lookup yields CDR1 KGHSH and CDR2 LQKENI. The CDR3 extends over 16 amino acids. The chain recombines TRBV18 with TRBJ2-2, with D maybe TRBD2 (5 bases). This TCR was sampled from a human donor with chronic lymphocytic leukemia. The source was PBMCs, collected after 24 months of ibrutinib treatment. CDR3 nucleotides: TGTGCCAGCTCACCTAACACAGCGGACCTAACCGGGGAGCTGTTTTTT. It specifies CASSPNTADLTGELFF.